This TCR beta chain was captured by sequencing in a study of brain T cells in children with intractable seizures. CDR1 SGHAT and CDR2 FQNNGV come from the germline V gene. CDR3 size: 14 residues. Trimming pared 1 base from V and 2 bases from J, leaving 8 bases between. As to time point: blood from clinic visit 5 months post-surgery; TSC patient then seizure free. Profiled with immunoSEQ multiplex PCR; TCRdb holds only in-frame clones, not every one. The sample has about 350,000 clones; about 94% are singletons. The rearrangement links TRBV11-2 to TRBJ2-5; tentatively, D is TRBD1 (5 bases). The sample was peripheral blood, taken more than 4 months after surgery. This receptor was taken from a boy under three years old with tuberous sclerosis and intractable seizures. The CDR3 spells CASSLVQGQETQYF. The CDR3 DNA reads as TGTGCCAGCAGCTTAGTGCAGGGACAAGAGACCCAGTACTTC.